Sequencing of this T cell receptor (beta chain) was carried out in a study of shared clonotypes between healthy human individuals. Trimming removed 6 bases from V and 5 bases from J; junction bases left unmatched: 8. Germline CDR1 SGHTA, CDR2 FQGNSA. The CDR3 loop spans 14 amino acids. Clones were read by immunoSEQ multiplex PCR, and TCRdb kept only the in-frame ones, dropping some. The repertoire holds over 850,000 clones, with more than 75% as singletons. The receptor was isolated from a man between 18 and 29 years old in good health. Some clones in this sample may be carry-over from other donors' samples. V usage is TRBV7-2 and J usage is TRBJ2-3, with 7 bases identical to TRBD2. Sequencing used memory CD4+ T cells from PBMCs. Subset in this sample: CD45RA-negative fraction. The CDR3 sequence is CASSPPGLKDTQYF. In DNA, the CDR3 is TGTGCCAGCAGTCCACCGGGACTAAAAGATACGCAGTATTTT.